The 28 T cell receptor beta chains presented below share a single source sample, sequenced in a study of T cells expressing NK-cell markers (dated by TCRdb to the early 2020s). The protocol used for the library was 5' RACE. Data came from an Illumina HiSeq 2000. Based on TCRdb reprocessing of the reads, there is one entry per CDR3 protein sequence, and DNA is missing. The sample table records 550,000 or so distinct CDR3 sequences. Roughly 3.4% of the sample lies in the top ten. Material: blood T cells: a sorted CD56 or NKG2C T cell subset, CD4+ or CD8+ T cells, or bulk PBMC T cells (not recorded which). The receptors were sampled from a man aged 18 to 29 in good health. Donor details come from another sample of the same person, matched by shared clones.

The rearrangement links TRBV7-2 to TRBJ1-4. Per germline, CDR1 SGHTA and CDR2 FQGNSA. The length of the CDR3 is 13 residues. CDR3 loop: CASSRGEYEKLFF.

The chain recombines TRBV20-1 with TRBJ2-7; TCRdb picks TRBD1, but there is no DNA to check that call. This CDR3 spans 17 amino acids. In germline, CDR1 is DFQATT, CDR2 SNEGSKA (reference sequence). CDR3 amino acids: CSARPTGRGSGSYEQYF.

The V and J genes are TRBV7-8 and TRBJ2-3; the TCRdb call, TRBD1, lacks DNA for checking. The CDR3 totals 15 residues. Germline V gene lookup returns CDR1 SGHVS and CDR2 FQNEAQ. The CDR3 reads CASRWDRVSTDTQYF. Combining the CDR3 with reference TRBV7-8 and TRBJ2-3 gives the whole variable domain GAGVSQSPRYKVAKRGQDVALRCDPISGHVSLFWYQQALGQGPEFLTYFQNEAQLDKSGLPSDRFFAERPEGSVSTLKIQRTQQEDSAVYLCASRWDRVSTDTQYFGPGTRLTVL.

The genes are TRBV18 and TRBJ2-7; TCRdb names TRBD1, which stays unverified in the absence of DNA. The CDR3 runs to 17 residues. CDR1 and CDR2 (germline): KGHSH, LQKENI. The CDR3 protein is CASSPVQGTGAPYEQYF.

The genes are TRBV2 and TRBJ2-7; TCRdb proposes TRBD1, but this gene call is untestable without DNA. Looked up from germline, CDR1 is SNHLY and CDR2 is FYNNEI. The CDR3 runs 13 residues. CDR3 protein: CASKGIMAYEQYF. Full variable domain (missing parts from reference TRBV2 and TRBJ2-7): EPEVTQTPSHQVTQMGQEVILRCVPISNHLYFYWYRQILGQKVEFLVSFYNNEISEKSEIFDDQFSVERPDGSNFTLKIRSTKLEDSAMYFCASKGIMAYEQYFGPGTRLTVT.

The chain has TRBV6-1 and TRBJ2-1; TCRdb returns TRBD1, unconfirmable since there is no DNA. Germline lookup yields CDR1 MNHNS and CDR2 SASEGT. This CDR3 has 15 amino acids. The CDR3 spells CASSEAGIPYNEQFF.

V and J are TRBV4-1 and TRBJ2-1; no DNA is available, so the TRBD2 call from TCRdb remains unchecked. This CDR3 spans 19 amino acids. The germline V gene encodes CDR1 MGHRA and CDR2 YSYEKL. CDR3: CASSQPGLAGGPSGGEQFF.

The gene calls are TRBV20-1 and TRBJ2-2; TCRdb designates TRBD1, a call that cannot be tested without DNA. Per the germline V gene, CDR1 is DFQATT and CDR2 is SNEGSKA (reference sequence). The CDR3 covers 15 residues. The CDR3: CSARDGASGTGELFF.

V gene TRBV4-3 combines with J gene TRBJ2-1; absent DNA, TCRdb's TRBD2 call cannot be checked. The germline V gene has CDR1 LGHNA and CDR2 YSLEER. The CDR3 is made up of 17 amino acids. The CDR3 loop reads CASSQDRSSGSHNEQFF.

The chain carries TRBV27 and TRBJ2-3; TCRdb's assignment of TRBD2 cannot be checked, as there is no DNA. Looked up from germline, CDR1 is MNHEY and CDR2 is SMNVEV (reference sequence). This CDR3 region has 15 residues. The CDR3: CASRRLAGGPDTQYF.

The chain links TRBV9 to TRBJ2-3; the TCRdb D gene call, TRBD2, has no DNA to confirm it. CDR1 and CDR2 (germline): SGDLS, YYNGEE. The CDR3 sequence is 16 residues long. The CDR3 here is CASSGAPLAGTDTQYF.

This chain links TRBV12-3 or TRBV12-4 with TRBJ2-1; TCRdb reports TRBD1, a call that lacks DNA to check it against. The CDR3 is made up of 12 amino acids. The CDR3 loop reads CASSSGGGGPFF.

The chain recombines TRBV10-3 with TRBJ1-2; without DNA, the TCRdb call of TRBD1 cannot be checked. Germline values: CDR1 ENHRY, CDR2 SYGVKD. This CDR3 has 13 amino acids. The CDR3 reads CAITGQGNYGYTF.

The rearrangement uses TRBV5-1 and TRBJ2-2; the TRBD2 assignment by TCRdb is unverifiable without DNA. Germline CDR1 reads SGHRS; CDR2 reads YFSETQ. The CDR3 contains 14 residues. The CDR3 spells CASSSLSYTGELFF.

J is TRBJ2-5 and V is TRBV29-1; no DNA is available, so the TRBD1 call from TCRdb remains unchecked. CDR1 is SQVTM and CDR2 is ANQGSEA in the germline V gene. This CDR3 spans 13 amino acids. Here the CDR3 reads CSVAGPLQETQYF.

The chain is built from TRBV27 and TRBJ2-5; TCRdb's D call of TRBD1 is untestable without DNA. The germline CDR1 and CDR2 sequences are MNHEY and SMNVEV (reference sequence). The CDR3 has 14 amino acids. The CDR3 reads CASSRAGIQETQYF.

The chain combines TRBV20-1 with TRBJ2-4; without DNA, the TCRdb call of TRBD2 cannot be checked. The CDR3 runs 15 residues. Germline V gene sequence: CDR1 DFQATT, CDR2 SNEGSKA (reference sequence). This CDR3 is CSASVGRWAKNIQYF.

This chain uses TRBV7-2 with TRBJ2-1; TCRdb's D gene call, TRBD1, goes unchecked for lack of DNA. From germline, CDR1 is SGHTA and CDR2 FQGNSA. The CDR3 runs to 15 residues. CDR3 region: CASSFGVTGANEQFF.

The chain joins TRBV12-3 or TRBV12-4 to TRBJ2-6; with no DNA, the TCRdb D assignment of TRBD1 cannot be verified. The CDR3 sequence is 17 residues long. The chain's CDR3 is CASSLVPGGGGANVLTF.

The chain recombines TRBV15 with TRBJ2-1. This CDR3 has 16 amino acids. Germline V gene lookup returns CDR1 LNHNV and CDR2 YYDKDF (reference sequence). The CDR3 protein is CATSRDPFEELIEQFF.

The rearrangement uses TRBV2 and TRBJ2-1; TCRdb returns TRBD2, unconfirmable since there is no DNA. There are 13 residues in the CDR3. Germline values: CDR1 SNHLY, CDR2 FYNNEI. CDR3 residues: CASGRRGSGEQFF.

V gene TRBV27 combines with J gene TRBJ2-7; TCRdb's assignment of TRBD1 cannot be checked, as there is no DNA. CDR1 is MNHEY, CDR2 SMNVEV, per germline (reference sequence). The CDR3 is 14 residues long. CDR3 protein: CASTRTQDSYEQYF.

CDR3: CSAKGLVTNTQYF. The chain recombines TRBV20-1 with TRBJ2-3; the D call of TRBD2 rests on TCRdb alone, since no DNA is present to check it. The CDR3 contains 13 residues. Germline CDR1 and CDR2: DFQATT and SNEGSKA (reference sequence).

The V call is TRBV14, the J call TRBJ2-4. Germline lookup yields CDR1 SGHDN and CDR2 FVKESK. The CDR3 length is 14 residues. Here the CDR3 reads CASSQGLQQYIQYF.

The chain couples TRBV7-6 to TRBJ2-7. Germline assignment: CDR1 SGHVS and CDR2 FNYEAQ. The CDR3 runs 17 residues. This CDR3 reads CASSLAILAGDSYEQYF.

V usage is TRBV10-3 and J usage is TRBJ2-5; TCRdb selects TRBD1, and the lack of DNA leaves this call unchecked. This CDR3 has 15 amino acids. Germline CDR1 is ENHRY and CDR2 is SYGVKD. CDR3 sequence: CAISETGSRTETQYF.

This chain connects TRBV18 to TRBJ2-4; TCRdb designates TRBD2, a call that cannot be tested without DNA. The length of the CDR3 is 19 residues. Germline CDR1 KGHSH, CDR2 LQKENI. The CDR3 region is CASSPRGLAGGLSKNIQYF.

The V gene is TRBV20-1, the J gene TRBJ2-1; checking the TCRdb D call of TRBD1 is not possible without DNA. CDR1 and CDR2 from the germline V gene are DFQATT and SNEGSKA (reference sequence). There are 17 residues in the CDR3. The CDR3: CSAPKGGTGGPPYEQFF.